This entry lists 2 T cell receptor beta chains sequenced from one sample in a study of brain metastases from non-small cell lung cancer. Assay: immunoSEQ multiplex PCR; the TCRdb copy retains only in-frame clones and omits some. Of about 1,500 clones listed, approximately 92% are singletons. Sequencing was done on a sample of tumor-adjacent normal tissue. The receptors were gathered from a donor at least 40 years old with non-small cell lung cancer.

The chain is built from TRBV2 and TRBJ2-5; D is perhaps TRBD1 (5 bases). The CDR3 extends over 16 amino acids. CDR1 and CDR2 from the germline V gene are SNHLY and FYNNEI. Trimming removed 4 bases at V and 0 bases at J, with 15 bases between. CDR3 bases: TGTGCCAGCAGTGGAGACAGTCACTTGTACCAAGAGACCCAGTACTTC. Amino acid sequence: CASSGDSHLYQETQYF.

The chain carries TRBV3-1 (or the pseudogene TRBV3-2) and TRBJ2-3, with D unresolved. The CDR3 has 16 residues. V was clipped by 0 bases and J by 2 bases, with 12 bases between them. CDR1 LGHDT and CDR2 YNNKEL come from the germline V gene (reference sequence). The CDR3: CASSQDGQMNTDTQYF. The CDR3 DNA follows: TGTGCCAGCAGCCAAGATGGGCAGATGAACACAGATACGCAGTATTTT.